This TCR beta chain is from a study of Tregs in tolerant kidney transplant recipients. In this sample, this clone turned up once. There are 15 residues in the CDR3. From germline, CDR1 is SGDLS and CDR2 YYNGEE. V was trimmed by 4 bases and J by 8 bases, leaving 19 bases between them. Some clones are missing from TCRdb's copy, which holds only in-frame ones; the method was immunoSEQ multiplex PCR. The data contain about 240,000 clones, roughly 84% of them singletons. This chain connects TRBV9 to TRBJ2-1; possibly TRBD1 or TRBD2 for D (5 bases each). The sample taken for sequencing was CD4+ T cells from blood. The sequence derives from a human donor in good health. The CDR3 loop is CASSTPALGVDEQFF. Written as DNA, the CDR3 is TGTGCCAGCAGCACCCCTGCCCTGGGGGTGGATGAGCAGTTCTTC.